The 6 T cell receptor beta chains below were found in one sample sequenced in a study of blood T cell repertoires in COVID-19. TCRdb's table, derived via immunoSEQ multiplex PCR, lists solely in-frame clones and lacks some. The sample contains fewer than 300,000 clones, around 85% of which appear only once. The sequenced material came from PBMCs or T cells enriched from blood (not recorded which). Receptors originate from a woman aged 50 to 60 who had recovered from COVID-19.

V and J are TRBV5-5 and TRBJ1-5; TRBD1 is a possible D gene (5 bases). The CDR3 covers 15 residues. V was shortened by 0 bases and J by 6 bases, with 13 bases between the two germline ends. Germline assignment: CDR1 SGHKS and CDR2 YYEKEE (reference sequence). The DNA for the CDR3 is TGTGCCAGCAGCTTGGACAGGAGACTAGGTCAGCCCCAGCATTTT. Amino acid sequence: CASSLDRRLGQPQHF.

The rearrangement uses TRBV29-1 and TRBJ2-1; 10 bases align to TRBD1. Trimming removed 4 bases from V and 7 bases from J; junction bases left unmatched: 7. The germline CDR1 and CDR2 sequences are SQVTM and ANQGSEA. The CDR3 consists of 14 residues. Here the CDR3 DNA reads TGCAGCGTTGCCGGGACAGGGGATTTGAATGAGCAGTTCTTC. Amino acids: CSVAGTGDLNEQFF.

Concerning this clone: The same CDR3 is also encoded by other DNA sequences in this sample. The V gene is TRBV27, the J gene TRBJ1-2, with no clear D. Per the germline V gene, CDR1 is MNHEY and CDR2 is SMNVEV (reference sequence). The length of the CDR3 is 12 residues. Trimming left V 2 bases short and J 8 bases short, with 9 bases between. The CDR3 DNA sequence: TGTGCCAGCAGTTTACGGGGTTACGGCTACACCTTC. Encoded protein: CASSLRGYGYTF.

This clone turned up a few times. A junction boundary mismatches the germline segment, possibly from a read error. The chain combines TRBV7-9 with TRBJ1-2; tentatively, D is TRBD1 (5 bases). The CDR3 sequence is 13 residues long. Germline lookup yields CDR1 SEHNR and CDR2 FQNEAQ (reference sequence). CDR3 in amino acids: CASSLARDSGCTF. The CDR3, as DNA: TGTGCCAGCAGCTTAGCGCGGGACTCCGGCTGCACCTTC. Variable domain in full (rest from reference TRBV7-9 and TRBJ1-2): DTGVSQNPRHKITKRGQNVTFRCDPISEHNRLYWYRQTLGQGPEFLTYFQNEAQLEKSRLLSDRFSAERPKGSFSTLEIQRTEQGDSAMYLCASSLARDSGCTFGSGTRLTVV.

The chain couples TRBV6-5 to TRBJ1-6, with TRBD1 matching over 8 bases. V shed 4 bases and J 8 bases; nucleotides not matched to a gene: 7. The CDR3 spans 15 residues. In germline, CDR1 is MNHEY, CDR2 SVGAGI. In DNA, the CDR3 is TGTGCCAGCAGTTTCTCAGGACAGGGCGATTCACCCCTCCACTTT. Its translation: CASSFSGQGDSPLHF.

This rearrangement joins TRBV30 to TRBJ2-1, with 7 bases aligning to TRBD2. After removal of 1 base from V and 15 bases from J, the junction contained 12 bases not matched to a gene. The length of the CDR3 is 13 residues. Germline CDR1 is GTSNPN and CDR2 is SVGIG (reference sequence). CDR3: CAWSGASGEGRFF. The CDR3, as DNA: TGTGCCTGGAGTGGAGCATCCGGGGAGGGGCGGTTCTTC.